This TCR beta chain was captured in a study of regulatory T cells in long-lasting Graves disease. Study-wide background: Graves' cases, newly diagnosed, had used antithyroid drugs under 3 months. General study findings and limits: TRBV28, TRBJ1-2 and TRBJ2-5 were segments that persistent disease favored.

Germline CDR1 and CDR2: MNHEY and SVGEGT. The CDR3 loop spans 13 amino acids. V shed 3 bases and J shed 2 bases, with 8 bases lying between them. This clonotype came up many times. The antigen remains undetermined. The time point here: newly diagnosed GD, antithyroid drugs for less than 3 months. RNA isolated from PBMCs was used to make the TCR library. Through Arm-PCR of CDR3 regions and iRepertoire HTBI primers, TCR beta libraries were built. TCRdb fed the multiplex PCR reads into MiXCR, producing one record per CDR3 protein. The table includes about 420,000 distinct CDR3 sequences, about 17% detected once. These records were also assigned to another study, of T cells in Graves' hyperthyroidism and ophthalmopathy. As reported in that work: With a duration under 2 months, the hyperthyroidism was newly diagnosed in patients aged 18 to 65. Most thyroid clonotypes with frequency above 0.001 were detected in blood.

The source is a woman aged 18-29 years with Graves disease. The J gene is TRBJ2-7, the V gene TRBV6-2 or TRBV6-3, with no clear D. The material was peripheral blood mononuclear cells (PBMCs), obtained at new diagnosis, from a patient treated with antithyroid drugs. The DNA of the CDR3 is TGTGCCAGCAGTTATTCTGTAACCTACGAGCAGTACTTC. This encodes CASSYSVTYEQYF.